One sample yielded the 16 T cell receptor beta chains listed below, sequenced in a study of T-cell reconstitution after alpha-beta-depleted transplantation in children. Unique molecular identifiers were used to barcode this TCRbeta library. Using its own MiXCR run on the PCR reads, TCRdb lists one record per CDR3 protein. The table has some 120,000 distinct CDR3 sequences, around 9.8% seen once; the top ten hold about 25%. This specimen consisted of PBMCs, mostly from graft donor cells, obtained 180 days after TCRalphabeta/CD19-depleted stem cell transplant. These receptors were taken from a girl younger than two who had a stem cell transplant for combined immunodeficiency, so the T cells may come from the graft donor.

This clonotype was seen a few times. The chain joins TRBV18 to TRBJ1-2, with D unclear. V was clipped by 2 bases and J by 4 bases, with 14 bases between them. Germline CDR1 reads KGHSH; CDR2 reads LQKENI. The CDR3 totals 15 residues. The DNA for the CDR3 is TGTGCCAGCTCACCAGAGGCCGGAGAGAGCTATGGCTACACCTTC. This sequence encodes CASSPEAGESYGYTF. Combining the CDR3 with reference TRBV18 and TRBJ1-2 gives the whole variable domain NAGVMQNPRHLVRRRGQEARLRCSPMKGHSHVYWYRQLPEEGLKFMVYLQKENIIDESGMPKERFSAEFPKEGPSILRIQQVVRGDSAAYFCASSPEAGESYGYTFGSGTRLTVV.

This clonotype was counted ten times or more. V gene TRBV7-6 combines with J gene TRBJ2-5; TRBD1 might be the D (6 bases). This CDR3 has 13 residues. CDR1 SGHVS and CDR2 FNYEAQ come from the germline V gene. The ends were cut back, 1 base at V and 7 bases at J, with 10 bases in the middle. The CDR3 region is CASSLGGRGTQYF. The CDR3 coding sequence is TGTGCCAGCAGCTTAGGGGGCAGGGGGACCCAGTACTTC.

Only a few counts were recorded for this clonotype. CDR3 amino acids: CSVETTSGRKYEQYF. The CDR3 DNA is TGCAGCGTTGAGACGACTAGCGGGAGGAAATACGAGCAGTACTTC. The chain employs TRBV29-1 and TRBJ2-7, with 13 bases that match TRBD2. The germline V gene encodes CDR1 SQVTM and CDR2 ANQGSEA. V shed 3 bases, J shed 4 bases, and the junction held 6 bases outside the gene matches. The CDR3 sequence is 15 residues long.

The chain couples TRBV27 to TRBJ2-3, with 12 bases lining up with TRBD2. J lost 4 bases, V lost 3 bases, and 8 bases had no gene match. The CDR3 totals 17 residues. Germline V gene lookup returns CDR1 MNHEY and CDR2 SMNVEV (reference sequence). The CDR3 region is CASSFARLAGAADTQYF. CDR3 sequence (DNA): TGTGCCAGCAGTTTTGCCCGACTAGCGGGAGCCGCAGATACGCAGTATTTT.

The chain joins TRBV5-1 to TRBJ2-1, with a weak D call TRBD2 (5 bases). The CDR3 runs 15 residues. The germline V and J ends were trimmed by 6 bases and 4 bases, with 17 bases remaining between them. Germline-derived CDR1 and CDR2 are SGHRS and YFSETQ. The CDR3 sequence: CASTVGGGLYNEQFF. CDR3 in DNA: TGCGCCAGCACCGTTGGTGGAGGACTGTACAATGAGCAGTTCTTC.

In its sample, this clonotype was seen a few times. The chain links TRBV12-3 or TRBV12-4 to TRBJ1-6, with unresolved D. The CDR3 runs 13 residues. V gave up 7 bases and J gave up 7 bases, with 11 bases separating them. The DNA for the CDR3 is TGTGCCAGCACCATTGTCCAGAATTCACCCCTCCACTTT. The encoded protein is CASTIVQNSPLHF.

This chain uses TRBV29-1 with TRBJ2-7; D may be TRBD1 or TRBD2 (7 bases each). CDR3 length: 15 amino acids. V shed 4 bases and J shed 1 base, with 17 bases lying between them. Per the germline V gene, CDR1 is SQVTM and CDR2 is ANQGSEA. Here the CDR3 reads CSVVDTQGGSYEQYF. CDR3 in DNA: TGCAGCGTTGTGGACACGCAGGGGGGGTCCTACGAGCAGTACTTC.

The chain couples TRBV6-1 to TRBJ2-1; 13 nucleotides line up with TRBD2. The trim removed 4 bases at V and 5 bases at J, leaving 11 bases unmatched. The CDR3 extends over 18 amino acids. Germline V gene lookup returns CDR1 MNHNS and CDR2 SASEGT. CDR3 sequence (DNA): TGTGCCAGCAGTGTGACAGTTCCGGGGACTAGCGGGGACAATGAGCAGTTCTTC. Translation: CASSVTVPGTSGDNEQFF.

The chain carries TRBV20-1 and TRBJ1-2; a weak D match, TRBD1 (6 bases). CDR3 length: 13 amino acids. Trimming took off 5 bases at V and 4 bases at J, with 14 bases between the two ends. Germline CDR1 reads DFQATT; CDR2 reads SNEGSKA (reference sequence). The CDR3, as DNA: TGCAGTGCTGTCGACGGGGGGGCCTATGGCTACACCTTC. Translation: CSAVDGGAYGYTF.

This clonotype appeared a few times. CDR3 nucleotides: TGTGCCAGCAGTTTAGGTGGGCAGGGTCGTATCAATCAGCCCCAGCATTTT. This codes for CASSLGGQGRINQPQHF. The chain recombines TRBV12-3 or TRBV12-4 with TRBJ1-5; D is perhaps TRBD1 (5 bases). There are 17 residues in the CDR3. V dropped 1 base and J dropped 3 bases, with 16 bases sitting between them.

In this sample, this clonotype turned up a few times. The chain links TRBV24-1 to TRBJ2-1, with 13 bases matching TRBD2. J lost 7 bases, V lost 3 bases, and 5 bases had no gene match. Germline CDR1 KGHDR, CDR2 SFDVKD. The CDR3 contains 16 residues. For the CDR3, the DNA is TGTGCCACCAGTGATACATGGACTAGCGGGAGAAATGAGCAGTTCTTC. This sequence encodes CATSDTWTSGRNEQFF.

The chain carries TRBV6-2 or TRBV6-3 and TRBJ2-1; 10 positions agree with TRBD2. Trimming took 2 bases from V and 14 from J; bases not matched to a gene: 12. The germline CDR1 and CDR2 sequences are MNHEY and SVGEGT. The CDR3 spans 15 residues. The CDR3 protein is CASSYVSGGAYRKFF. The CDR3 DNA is TGTGCCAGCAGTTACGTAAGCGGGGGGGCCTATCGTAAGTTCTTC.

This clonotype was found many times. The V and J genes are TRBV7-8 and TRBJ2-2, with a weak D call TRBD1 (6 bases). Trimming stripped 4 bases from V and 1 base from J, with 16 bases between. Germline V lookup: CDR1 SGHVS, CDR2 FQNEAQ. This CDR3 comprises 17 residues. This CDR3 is CASSWPMGALNTGELFF. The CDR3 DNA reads TGTGCCAGCAGCTGGCCCATGGGGGCTTTGAACACCGGGGAGCTGTTTTTT. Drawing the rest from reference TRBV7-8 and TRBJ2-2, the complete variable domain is GAGVSQSPRYKVAKRGQDVALRCDPISGHVSLFWYQQALGQGPEFLTYFQNEAQLDKSGLPSDRFFAERPEGSVSTLKIQRTQQEDSAVYLCASSWPMGALNTGELFFGEGSRLTVL.

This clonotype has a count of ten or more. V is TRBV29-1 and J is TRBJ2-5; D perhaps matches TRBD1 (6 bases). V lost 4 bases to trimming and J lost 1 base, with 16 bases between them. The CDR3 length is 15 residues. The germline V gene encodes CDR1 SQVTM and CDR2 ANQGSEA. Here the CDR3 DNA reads TGCAGCGTTGCCCGACACCGGGACATCCAAGAGACCCAGTACTTC. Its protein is CSVARHRDIQETQYF.

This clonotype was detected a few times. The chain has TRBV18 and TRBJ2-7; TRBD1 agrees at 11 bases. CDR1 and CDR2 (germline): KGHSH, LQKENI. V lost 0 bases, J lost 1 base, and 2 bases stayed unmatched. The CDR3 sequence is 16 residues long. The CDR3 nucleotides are TGTGCCAGCTCACCACCGGACAGGGGGCTATCCTACGAGCAGTACTTC. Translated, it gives CASSPPDRGLSYEQYF.

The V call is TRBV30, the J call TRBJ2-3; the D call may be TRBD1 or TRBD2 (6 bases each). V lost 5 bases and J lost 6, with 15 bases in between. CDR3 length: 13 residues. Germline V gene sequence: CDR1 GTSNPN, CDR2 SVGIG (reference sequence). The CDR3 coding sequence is TGTGCCTGGCCGGAGGGGGAGTGGGATACGCAGTATTTT. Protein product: CAWPEGEWDTQYF.